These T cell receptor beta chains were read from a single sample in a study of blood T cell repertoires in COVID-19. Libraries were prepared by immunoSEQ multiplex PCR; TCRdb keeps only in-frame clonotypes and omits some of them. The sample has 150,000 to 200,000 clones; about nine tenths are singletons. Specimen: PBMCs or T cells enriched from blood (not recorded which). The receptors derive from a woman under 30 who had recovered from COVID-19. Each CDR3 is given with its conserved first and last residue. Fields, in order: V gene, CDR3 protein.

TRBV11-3	CASSLRVEGHGELFF
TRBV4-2	CASSQTGGFFNEQFF
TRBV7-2	CASSPGGQYQPQHF
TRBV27	CASSLSTQGDAQYF
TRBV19	CASSDSGRVGETQYF
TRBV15	CATSSSGRGTDTQYF
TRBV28	CASSTTGGLGPQHF
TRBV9	CASSVQAGSAYNEQFF
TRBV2	CASNLLAGGTYEQYF
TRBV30	CAWKALLEPRVALHF
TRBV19	CASTNTGASQPQHF
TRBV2	CASSKQGGYEQYF
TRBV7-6	CASSPRTSGSLFF
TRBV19	CASSIAGTGVPDTQYF
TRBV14	CASSRKGVPPYEQYF
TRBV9	CASSGTGNYNQPQHF
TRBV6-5	CASSLKGNSEAFF
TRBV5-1	CASSRTSGIYNEQFF
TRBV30	CATGSTLNLFF
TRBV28	CASSSTGREGPDTQYF
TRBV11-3	CASSFGLSEQFF
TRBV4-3	CASSQVLAGGPDTQYF
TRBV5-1	CASSLGQNAAYEQYF
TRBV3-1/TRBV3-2	CASSQLNTEAFF
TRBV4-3	CASSQDGRAGNEQYF
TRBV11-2	CASSLTGEGGYTF
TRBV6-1	CASSERLISYEQYF
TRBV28	CASGGFEGLGFNEQFF
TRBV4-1	CASSRPGQDSSYEQYF
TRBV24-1	CATSDPGTSNYEQYF
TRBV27	CASSPGLGTQYF
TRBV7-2	CASSLQGRDTQYF
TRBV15	CATSRGLAGGGGEQFF